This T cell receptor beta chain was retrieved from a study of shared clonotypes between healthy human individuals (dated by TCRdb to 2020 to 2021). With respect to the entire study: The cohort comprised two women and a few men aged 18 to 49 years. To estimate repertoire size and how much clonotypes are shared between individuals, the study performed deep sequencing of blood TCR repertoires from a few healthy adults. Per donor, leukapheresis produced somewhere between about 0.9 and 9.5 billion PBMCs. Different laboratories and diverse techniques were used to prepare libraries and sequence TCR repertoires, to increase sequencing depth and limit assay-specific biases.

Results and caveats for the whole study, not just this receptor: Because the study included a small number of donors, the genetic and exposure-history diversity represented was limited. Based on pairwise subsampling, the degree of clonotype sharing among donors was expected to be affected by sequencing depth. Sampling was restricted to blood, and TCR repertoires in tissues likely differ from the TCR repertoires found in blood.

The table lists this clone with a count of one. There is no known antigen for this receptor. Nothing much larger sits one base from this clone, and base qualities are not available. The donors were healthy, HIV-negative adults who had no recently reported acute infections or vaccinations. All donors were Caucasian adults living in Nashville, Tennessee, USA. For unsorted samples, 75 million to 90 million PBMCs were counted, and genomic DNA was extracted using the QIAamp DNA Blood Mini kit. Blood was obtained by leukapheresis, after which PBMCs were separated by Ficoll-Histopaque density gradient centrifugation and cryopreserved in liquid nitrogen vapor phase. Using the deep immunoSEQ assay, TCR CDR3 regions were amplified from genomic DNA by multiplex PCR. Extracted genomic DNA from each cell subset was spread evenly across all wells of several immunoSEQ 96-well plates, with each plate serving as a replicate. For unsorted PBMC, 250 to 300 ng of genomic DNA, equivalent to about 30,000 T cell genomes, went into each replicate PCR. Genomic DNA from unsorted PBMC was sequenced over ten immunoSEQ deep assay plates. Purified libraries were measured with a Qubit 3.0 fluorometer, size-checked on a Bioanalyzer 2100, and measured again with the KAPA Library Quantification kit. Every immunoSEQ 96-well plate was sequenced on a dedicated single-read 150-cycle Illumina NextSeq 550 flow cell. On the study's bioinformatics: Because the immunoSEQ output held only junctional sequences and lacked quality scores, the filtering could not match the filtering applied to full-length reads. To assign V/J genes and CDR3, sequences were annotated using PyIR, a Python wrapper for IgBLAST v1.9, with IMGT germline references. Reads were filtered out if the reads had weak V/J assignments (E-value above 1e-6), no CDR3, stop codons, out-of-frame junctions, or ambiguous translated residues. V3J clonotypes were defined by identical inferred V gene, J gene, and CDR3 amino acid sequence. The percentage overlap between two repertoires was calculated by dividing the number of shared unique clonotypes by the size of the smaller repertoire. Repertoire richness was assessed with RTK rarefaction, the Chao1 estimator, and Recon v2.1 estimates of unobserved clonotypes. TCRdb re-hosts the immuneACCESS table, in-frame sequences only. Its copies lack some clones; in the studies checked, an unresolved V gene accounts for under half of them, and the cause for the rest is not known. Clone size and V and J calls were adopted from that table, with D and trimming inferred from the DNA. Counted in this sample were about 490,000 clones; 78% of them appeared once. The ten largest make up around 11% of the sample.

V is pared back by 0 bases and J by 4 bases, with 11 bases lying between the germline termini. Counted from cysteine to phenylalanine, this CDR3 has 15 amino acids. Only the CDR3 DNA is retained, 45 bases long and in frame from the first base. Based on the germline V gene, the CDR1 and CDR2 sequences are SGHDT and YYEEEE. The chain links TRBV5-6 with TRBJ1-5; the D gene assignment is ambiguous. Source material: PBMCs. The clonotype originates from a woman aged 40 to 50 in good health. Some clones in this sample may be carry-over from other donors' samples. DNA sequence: TGTGCCAGCAGCTTGGGTCAGACGCTGAATCAGCCCCAGCATTTT. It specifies CASSLGQTLNQPQHF.